Sequencing of this T cell receptor beta chain was carried out in a study of T cell changes during pregnancy in multiple sclerosis. Trimming took off 0 bases at V and 1 base at J, with 7 bases between the two ends. Per germline, CDR1 MGHRA and CDR2 YSYEKL. The CDR3 sequence is 14 residues long. Sequencing was performed with immunoSEQ multiplex PCR; in TCRdb, only in-frame clones are kept and a portion is missing. This table has just over 55,000 clones, less than 95% appearing once. The chain joins TRBV4-1 to TRBJ2-7; D uncertain. The sequences come from peripheral blood, collected after pregnancy. This sequence originates from a female donor in good health, enrolled as a control in a pregnancy study. CDR3: CASSQDRLSYEQYF. The CDR3, as DNA: TGCGCCAGCAGCCAAGATCGGTTGTCCTACGAGCAGTACTTC.